This TCR beta chain was found in a study of cytomegalovirus exposure and HLA in healthy donors. Whole-study context: Genotyping showed 81% of 350 to 400 donors falling in the Caucasian-associated ancestry cluster. Points from the study as a whole: Later analysis identified several of the most significant clusters that appeared linked to common viral pathogens. A few CMV-associated chains were confirmed in vitro to be specific for CMV antigens.

60 Vbeta and 13 Jbeta primers were used in PCR. The data were produced by immunoSEQ multiplex PCR, yet TCRdb's version contains in-frame clones alone and is incomplete. The data hold 75,000 to 90,000 clones, with more than 65% observed a single time. This CDR3 is built from 11 residues. From germline, CDR1 is WSHSY and CDR2 SAAADI. Trimming pared 8 bases from V and 6 bases from J, leaving 10 bases between. About this clone: Its target is unknown.

Sequenced material: PBMCs. This chain uses TRBV10-2 with TRBJ1-2; no clear D gene. The clonotype originates from a woman between 40 and 50 years old in good health and CMV-seropositive. The CDR3 region is CASGWRDGYTF. CDR3 coding DNA: TGCGCCAGCGGGTGGAGGGATGGCTACACCTTC.